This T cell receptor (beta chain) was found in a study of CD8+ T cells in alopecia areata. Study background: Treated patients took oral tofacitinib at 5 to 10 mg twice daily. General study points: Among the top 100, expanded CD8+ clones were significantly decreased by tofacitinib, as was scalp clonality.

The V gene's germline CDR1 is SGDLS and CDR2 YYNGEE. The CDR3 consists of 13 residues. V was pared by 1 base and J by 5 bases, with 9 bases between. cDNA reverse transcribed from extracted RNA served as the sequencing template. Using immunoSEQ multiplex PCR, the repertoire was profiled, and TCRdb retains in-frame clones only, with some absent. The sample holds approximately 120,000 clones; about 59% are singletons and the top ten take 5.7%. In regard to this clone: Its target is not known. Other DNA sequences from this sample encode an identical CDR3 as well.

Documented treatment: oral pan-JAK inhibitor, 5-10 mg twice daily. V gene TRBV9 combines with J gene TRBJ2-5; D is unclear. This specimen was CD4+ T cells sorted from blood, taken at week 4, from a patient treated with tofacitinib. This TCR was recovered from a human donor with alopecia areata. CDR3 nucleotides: TGTGCCAGCAGCGTACCAGGCAGGGAGACCCAGTACTTC. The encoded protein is CASSVPGRETQYF.